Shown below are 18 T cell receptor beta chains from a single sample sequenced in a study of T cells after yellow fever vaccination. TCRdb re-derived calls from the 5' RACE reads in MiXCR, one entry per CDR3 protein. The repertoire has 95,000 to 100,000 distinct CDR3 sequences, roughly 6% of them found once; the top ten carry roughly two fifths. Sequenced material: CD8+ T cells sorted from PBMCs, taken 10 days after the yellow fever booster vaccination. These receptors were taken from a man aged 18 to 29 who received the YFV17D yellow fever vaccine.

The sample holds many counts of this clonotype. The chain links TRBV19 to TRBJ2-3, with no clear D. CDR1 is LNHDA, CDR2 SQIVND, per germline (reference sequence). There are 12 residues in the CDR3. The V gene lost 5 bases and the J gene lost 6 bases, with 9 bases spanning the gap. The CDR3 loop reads CASSFSLDTQYF. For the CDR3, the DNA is TGTGCCAGTAGTTTCAGCTTGGATACGCAGTATTTT.

The CDR3 bases are TGTGCCAGCAGCCTGGGTTCGGGGGGCAGGTACGAGCAGTACGTC. Amino acid sequence: CASSLGSGGRYEQYV. V is TRBV11-2 and J is TRBJ2-7; weak D call: TRBD2 (7 bases). This CDR3 comprises 15 residues. The V and J ends lost 5 bases and 4 bases respectively, with 18 bases between them. The V gene's germline CDR1 is SGHAT and CDR2 FQNNGV.

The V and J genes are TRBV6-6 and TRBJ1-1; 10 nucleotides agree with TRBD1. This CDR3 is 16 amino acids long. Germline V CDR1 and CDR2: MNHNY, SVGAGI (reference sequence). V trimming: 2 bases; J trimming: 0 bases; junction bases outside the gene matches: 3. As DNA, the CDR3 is TGTGCCAGCAGTTACGGGACAGGGGAAGTGAACACTGAAGCTTTCTTT. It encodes CASSYGTGEVNTEAFF.

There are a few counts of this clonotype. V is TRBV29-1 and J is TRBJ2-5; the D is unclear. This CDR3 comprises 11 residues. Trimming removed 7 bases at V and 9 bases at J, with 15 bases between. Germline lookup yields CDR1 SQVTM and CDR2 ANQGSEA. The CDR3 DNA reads TGCAGCGATACCTCCAGTAAAGCCCAGTACTTC. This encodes CSDTSSKAQYF. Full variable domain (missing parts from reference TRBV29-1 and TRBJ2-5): SAVISQKPSRDICQRGTSLTIQCQVDSQVTMMFWYRQQPGQSLTLIATANQGSEATYESGFVIDKFPISRPNLTFSTLTVSNMSPEDSSIYLCSDTSSKAQYFGPGTRLLVL.

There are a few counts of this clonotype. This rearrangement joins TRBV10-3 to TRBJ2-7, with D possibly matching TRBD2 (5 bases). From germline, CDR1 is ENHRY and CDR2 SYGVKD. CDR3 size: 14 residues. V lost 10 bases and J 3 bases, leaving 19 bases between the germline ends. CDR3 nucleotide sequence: TGTGCCACCGAAGGCGTACTAGGAGGCTACGAGCAGTACTTC. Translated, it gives CATEGVLGGYEQYF.

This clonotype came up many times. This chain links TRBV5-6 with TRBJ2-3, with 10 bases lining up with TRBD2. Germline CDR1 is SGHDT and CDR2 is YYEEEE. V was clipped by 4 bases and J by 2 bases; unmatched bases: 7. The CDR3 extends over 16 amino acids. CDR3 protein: CASSGILAGVTDTQYF. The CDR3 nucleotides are TGTGCCAGCAGCGGTATTCTAGCGGGGGTCACAGATACGCAGTATTTT.

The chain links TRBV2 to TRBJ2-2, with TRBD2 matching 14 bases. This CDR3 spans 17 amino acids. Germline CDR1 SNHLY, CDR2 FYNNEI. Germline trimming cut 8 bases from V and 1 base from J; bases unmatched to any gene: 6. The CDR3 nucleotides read TGTGCCAGCGGGCCGACTAGCGGGGGGGTGAACACCGGGGAGCTGTTTTTT. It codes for CASGPTSGGVNTGELFF.

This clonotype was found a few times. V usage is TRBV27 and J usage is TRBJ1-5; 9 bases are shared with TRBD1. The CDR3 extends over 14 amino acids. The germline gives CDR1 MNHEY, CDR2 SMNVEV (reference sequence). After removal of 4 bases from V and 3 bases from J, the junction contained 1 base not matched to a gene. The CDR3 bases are TGTGCCAGCAGTTGGACAGGGGTCAATCAGCCCCAGCATTTT. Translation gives CASSWTGVNQPQHF.

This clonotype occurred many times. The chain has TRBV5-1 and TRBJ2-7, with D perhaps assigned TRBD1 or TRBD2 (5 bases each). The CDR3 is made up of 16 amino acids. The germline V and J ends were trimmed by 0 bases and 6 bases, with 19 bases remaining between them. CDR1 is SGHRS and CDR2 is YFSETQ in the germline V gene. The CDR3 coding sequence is TGCGCCAGCAGCTTGGCTAGGACGGGACCTCGGTCCGAGCAGTACTTC. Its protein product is CASSLARTGPRSEQYF.

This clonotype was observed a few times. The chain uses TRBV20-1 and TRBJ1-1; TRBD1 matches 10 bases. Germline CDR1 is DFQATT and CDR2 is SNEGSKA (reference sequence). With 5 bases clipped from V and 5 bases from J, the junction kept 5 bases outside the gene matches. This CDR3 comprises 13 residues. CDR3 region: CSARDRGGTEAFF. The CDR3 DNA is TGCAGTGCTCGGGACAGGGGAGGAACTGAAGCTTTCTTT.

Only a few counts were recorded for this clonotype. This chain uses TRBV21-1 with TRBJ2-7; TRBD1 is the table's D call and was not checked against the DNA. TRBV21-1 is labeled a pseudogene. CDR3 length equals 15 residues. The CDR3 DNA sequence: TGTGCCAGCATTATGACAGGGGGACCTACCTACGAGCAGTACGTC. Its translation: CASIMTGGPTYEQYV.

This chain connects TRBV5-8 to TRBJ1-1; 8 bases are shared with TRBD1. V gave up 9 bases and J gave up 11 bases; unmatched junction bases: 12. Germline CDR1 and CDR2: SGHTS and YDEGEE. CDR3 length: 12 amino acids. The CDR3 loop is CANRDRRISAFF. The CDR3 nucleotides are TGTGCCAACCGGGACAGGCGAATCTCGGCTTTCTTT.

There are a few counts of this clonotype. The CDR3 loop reads CASSVSYNEQFF. The DNA for the CDR3 is TGTGCCAGCAGCGTTAGCTACAATGAGCAGTTCTTC. The J gene is TRBJ2-1, the V gene TRBV9, with no clear D. The V and J ends lost 2 bases and 3 bases respectively, with 3 bases between them. CDR1 is SGDLS and CDR2 is YYNGEE in the germline V gene. The CDR3 extends over 12 amino acids.

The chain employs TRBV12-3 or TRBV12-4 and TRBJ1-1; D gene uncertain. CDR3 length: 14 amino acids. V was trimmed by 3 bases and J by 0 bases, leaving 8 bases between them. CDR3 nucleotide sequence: TGTGCCAGCAGTTTCGCATCCATGAACACTGAAGCTTTCTTT. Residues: CASSFASMNTEAFF.

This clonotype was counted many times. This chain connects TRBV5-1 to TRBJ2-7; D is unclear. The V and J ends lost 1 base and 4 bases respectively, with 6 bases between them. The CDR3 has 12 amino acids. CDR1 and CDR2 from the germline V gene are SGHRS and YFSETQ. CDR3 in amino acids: CASSLYGYEQYF. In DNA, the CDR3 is TGCGCCAGCAGCTTGTATGGGTACGAGCAGTACTTC.

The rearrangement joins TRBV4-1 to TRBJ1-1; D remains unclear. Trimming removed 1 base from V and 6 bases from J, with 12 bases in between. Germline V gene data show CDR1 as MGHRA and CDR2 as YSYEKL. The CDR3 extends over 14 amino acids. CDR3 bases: TGCGCCAGCAGCCAAGTGATTGTTGGGTCTGAAGCTTTCTTT. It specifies CASSQVIVGSEAFF.

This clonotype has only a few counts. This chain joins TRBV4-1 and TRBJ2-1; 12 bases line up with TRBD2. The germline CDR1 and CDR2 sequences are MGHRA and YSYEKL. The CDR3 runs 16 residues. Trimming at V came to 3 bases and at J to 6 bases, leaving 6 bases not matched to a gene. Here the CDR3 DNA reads TGCGCCAGCAGCCACCCTAGCGGGGGGGCCCCCAATGAGCAGTTCTTC. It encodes CASSHPSGGAPNEQFF.

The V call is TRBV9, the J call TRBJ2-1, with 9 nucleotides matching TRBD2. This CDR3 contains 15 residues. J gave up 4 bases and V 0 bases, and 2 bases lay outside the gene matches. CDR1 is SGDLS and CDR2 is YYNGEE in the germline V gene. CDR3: CASSVASGEYNEQFF. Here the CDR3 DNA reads TGTGCCAGCAGCGTAGCTAGCGGGGAATACAATGAGCAGTTCTTC. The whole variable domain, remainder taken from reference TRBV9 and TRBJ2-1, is DSGVTQTPKHLITATGQRVTLRCSPRSGDLSVYWYQQSLDQGLQFLIQYYNGEERAKGNILERFSAQQFPDLHSELNLSSLELGDSALYFCASSVASGEYNEQFFGPGTRLTVL.